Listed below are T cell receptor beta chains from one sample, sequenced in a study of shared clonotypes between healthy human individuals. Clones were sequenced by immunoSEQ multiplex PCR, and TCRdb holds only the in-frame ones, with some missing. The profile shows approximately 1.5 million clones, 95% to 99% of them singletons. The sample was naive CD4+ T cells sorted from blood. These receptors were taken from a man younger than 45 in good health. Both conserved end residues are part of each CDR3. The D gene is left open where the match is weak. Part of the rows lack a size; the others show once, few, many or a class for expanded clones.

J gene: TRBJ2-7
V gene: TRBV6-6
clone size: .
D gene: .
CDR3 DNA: TGTGCCAGCAGTTACTCGAAGGGACAAGAGGAGCAGTACTTC
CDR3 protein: CASSYSKGQEEQYF

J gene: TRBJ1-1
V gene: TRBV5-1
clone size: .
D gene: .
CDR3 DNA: TGCGCCAGCAGCTTGGCAGGGGCTTGGACTGAAGCTTTCTTT
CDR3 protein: CASSLAGAWTEAFF

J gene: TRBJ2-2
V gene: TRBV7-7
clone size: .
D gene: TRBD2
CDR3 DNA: TGTGCCAGCAGCTCGGTACTAGCGGGGCCCACCGGGGAGCTGTTTTTT
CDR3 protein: CASSSVLAGPTGELFF

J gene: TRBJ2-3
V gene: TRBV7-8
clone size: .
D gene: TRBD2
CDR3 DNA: TGTGCCAGCAGCTACCGGGACTACACAGATACGCAGTATTTT
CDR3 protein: CASSYRDYTDTQYF

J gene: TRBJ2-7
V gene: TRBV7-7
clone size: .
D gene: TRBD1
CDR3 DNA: TGTGCCAGCAGCGCAGGGGGCTCTAGCTACGAGCAGTACTTC
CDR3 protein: CASSAGGSSYEQYF

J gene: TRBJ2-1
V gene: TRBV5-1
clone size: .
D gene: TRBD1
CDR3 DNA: TGCGCCAGCAGCTTGACGCAGCCGGGACAGGTCTACAATGAGCAGTTCTTC
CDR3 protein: CASSLTQPGQVYNEQFF

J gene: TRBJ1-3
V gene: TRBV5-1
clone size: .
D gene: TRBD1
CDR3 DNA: TGCGCCAGCAGCCTAGGACAGGGGGAACCATTAGGAGGAAACACCATATATTTT
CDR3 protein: CASSLGQGEPLGGNTIYF

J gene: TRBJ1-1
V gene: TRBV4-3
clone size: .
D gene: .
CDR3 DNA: TGCGCCAGCAGCCAATCCTCGGGTCAGATCGGGGGCACTGAAGCTTTCTTT
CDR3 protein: CASSQSSGQIGGTEAFF

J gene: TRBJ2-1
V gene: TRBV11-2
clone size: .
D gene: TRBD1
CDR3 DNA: TGTGCCAGCAGCTTACCCACCCGGGACAGGGGTGAGCAGTTCTTC
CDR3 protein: CASSLPTRDRGEQFF

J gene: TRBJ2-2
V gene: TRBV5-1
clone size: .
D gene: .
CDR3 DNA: TGCGCCAGCAGCCCCCGACCGAACAGGGTAGCCGGGGAGCTGTTTTTT
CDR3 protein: CASSPRPNRVAGELFF

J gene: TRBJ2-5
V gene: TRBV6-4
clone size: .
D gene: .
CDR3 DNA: TGTGCCAGCAGCGCAGATCTTCATCAAGAGACCCAGTACTTC
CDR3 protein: CASSADLHQETQYF

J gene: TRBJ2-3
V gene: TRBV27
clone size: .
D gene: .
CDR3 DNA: TGTGCCAGCAGTTGGACGGCCTTAGGGGCAGATACGCAGTATTTT
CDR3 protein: CASSWTALGADTQYF

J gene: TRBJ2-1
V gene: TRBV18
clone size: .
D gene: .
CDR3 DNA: TGTGCCAGCTCACCCCAGGCAACCTCCTACAATGAGCAGTTCTTC
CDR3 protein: CASSPQATSYNEQFF

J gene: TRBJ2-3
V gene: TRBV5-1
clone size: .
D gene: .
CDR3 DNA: TGCGCCAGCAGCTTAGGTGTAGATACGCAGTATTTT
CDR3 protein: CASSLGVDTQYF

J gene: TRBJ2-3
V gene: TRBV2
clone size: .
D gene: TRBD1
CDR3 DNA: TGTGCCAGCAGGATCCGACAGGGAAGGGGTACGCAGTATTTT
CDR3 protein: CASRIRQGRGTQYF

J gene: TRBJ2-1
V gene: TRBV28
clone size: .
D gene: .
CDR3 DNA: TGTGCCAGCAGTTCATCGAGAGGTTACGACAGTTACAATGAGCAGTTCTTC
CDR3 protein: CASSSSRGYDSYNEQFF

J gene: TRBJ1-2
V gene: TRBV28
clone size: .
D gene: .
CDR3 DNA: TGTGCCAGCAGTTTATCATATGGCTACACCTTC
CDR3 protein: CASSLSYGYTF

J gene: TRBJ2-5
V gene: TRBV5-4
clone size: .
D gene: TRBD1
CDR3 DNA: TGTGCCAGCAGTCCCAGGACAGGGCAGCAAGAGACCCAGTACTTC
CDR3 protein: CASSPRTGQQETQYF

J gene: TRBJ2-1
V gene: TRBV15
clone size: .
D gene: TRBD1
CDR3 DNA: TGTGCCACCAGCACCCGACAGGGGGCGGGGGATGAGCAGTTCTTC
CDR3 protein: CATSTRQGAGDEQFF

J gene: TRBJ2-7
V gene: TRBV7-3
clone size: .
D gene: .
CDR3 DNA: TGTGCCAGCAGCTTATTTCGGGACTCCTACGAGCAGTACTTC
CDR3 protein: CASSLFRDSYEQYF

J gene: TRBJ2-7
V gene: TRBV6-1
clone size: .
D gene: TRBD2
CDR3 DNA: TGTGCCAGCAGTGCGTTGACTAGCGGGCCGGCCTACGAGCAGTACTTC
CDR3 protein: CASSALTSGPAYEQYF

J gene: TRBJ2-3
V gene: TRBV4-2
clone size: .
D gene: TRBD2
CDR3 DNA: TGTGCCAGCAGCCAGGAAACCTTCTCCCTAGCGGGAGGGAGCACAGATACGCAGTATTTT
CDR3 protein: CASSQETFSLAGGSTDTQYF

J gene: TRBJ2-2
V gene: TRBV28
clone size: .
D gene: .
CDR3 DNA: TGTGCCAGCAGCCAGCAGAGGACACCGGTTTCCGGGGAGCTGTTTTTT
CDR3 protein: CASSQQRTPVSGELFF

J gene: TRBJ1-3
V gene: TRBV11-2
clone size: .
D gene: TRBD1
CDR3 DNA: TGTGCCAGCAGCCAACGGGGACAGAGTGGAAACACCATATATTTT
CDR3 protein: CASSQRGQSGNTIYF

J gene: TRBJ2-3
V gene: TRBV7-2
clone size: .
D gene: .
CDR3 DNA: TGTGCCAGCAGACAAGGGTTCAGGGAAGATACGCAGTATTTT
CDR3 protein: CASRQGFREDTQYF

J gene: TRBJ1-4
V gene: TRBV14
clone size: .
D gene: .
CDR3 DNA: TGTGCCAGCAGCCAAGATCGGCCAGGGACGAAGCGGGGAAAACTGTTTTTT
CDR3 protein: CASSQDRPGTKRGKLFF

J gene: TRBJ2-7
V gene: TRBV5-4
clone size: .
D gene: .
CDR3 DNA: TGTGCCAGCAGCTCCTCACACACGGACCCCTACGAGCAGTACTTC
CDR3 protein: CASSSSHTDPYEQYF

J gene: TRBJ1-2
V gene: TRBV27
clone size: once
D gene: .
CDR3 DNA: TGTGCCAGCAGTTTAGGAAGAACTTCCAGGGACGGGCTTTTCAGGACGGGCTACACCTTC
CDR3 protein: CASSLGRTSRDGLFRTGYTF

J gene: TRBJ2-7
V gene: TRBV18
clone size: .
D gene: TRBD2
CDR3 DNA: TGTGCCAGCTCACCACCCACTAGCGGGAGCCATGGTAGGAACTACGAGCAGTACTTC
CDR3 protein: CASSPPTSGSHGRNYEQYF

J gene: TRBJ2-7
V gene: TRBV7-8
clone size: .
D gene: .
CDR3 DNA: TGTGCCAGCAGCGCCTCCCACGTGGCCTTCTCGACCTCCTACGAGCAGTACTTC
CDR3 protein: CASSASHVAFSTSYEQYF

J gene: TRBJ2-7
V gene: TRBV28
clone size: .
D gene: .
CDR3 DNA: TGTGCCAGCAGTTTATCGTTGGGAGCGGGTGAGCAGTACTTC
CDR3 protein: CASSLSLGAGEQYF

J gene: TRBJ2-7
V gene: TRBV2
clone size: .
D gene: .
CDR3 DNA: TGTGCCAGCAGTGACGGCAGGGGATACGAGCAGTACTTC
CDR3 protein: CASSDGRGYEQYF

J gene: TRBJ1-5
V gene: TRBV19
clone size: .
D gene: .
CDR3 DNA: TGTGCCAGTAGTATGTGGGCAGGTTCTGGCAATCAGCCCCAGCATTTT
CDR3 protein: CASSMWAGSGNQPQHF

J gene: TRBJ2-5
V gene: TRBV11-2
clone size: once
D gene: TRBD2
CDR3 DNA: TGTGCCACTCAAGGGACTAGCGGGATGCAGGGCCAAGAGACCCAGTACTTC
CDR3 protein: CATQGTSGMQGQETQYF

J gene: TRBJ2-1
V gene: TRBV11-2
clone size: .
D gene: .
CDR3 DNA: TGTGCCAGCAGCCCACCTTGGGGAGGGCAGTTCTTC
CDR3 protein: CASSPPWGGQFF

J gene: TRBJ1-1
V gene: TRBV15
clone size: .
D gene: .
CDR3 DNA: TGTGCCACCAGCAGAGATCGGGGCACTGAAGCTTTCTTT
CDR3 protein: CATSRDRGTEAFF

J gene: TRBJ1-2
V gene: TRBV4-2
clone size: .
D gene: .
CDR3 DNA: TGTGCCAGCAGCCCGACTAGCCGACAGCCTCTGGGACGTGGCTACACCTTC
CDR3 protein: CASSPTSRQPLGRGYTF

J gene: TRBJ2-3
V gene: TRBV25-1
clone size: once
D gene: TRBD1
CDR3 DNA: TGTGCCAGCAGTGACGACAGGGTTACAGATACGCAGTATTTT
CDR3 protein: CASSDDRVTDTQYF

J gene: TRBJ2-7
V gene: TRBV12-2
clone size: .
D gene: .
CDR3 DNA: TGTGCAAGTCGCTCGCCCGGACAGGGGGCCACTAGCCCAATCGAGGACGAGCAGTACTTC
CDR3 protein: CASRSPGQGATSPIEDEQYF

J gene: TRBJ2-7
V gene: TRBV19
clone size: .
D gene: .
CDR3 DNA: TGTGCCAGTAGCCCCGGGTGGGGCCTCGGGTCCTACGAGCAGTACTTC
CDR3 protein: CASSPGWGLGSYEQYF

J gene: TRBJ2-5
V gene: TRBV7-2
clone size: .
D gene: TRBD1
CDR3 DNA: TGTGCCAGCAGCAGAGACAGGGGGTTGGAGACCCAGTACTTC
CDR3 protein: CASSRDRGLETQYF

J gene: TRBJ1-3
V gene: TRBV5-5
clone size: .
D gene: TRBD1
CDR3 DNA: TGTGCCAGCAGCTTGGGCTTAGGTCAGGGGGCTGGAAACACCATATATTTT
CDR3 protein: CASSLGLGQGAGNTIYF

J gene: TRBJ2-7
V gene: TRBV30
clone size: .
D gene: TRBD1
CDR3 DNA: TGTGCCTGGAGTCCCGGAGACAGGGATAGCTCCTACGAGCAGTACTTC
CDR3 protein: CAWSPGDRDSSYEQYF

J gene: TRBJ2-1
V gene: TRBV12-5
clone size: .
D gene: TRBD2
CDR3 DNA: TGTGCTAGTGGTTTGGAAAGGGGACTAGCGGGCTCCTACAATGAGCAGTTCTTC
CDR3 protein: CASGLERGLAGSYNEQFF

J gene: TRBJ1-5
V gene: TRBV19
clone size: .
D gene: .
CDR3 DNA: TGTGCCAGTAGTATACGGGACGGAAGCAATCAGCCCCAGCATTTT
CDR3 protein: CASSIRDGSNQPQHF

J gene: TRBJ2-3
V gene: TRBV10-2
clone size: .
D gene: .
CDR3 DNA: TGCGCCAGCAGTGAAACCTCAGATACGCAGTATTTT
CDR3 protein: CASSETSDTQYF

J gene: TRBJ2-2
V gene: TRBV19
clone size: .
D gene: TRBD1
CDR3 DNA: TGTGCCAGTAGTATAAACAGGGGCCTACCCGGGGAGCTGTTTTTT
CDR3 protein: CASSINRGLPGELFF

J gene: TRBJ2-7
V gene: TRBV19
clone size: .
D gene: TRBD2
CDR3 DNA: TGTGCCAGTAGTATAACATCCGCCGCTAGCGGGAGGAGATACGAGCAGTACTTC
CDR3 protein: CASSITSAASGRRYEQYF

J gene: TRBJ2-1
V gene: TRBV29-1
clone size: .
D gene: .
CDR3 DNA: TGCAGCGTTGATGGAACAGACGGTGAGCAGTTCTTC
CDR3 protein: CSVDGTDGEQFF

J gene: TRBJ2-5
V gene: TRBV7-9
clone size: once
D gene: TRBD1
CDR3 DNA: TGTGCCAGCAGTTCTCCGGGACAGGGTCAAGAGACCCAGTACTTC
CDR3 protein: CASSSPGQGQETQYF

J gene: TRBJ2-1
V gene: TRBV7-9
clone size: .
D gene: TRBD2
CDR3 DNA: TGTGCCAGCAGCCCCCGTAGCGGGAGGGACAATGAGCAGTTCTTC
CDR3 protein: CASSPRSGRDNEQFF

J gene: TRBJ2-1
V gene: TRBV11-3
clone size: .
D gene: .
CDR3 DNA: TGTGCCAGCAGCCGAGCGGTCCGGGAGCAGTTCTTC
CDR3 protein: CASSRAVREQFF

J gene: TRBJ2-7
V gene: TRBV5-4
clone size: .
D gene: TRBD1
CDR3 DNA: TGTGCCAGCAGCACCGCCGGACAGGGGGTTTGGGGCGAGCAGTACTTC
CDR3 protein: CASSTAGQGVWGEQYF

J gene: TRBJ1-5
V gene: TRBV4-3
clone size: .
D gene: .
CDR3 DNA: TGCGCCAGCAGCCAAGATTTAGATCAGCCCCAGCATTTT
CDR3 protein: CASSQDLDQPQHF

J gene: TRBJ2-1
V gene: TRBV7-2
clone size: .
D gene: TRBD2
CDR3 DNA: TGTGCCAGCAGCTTAGGGAGCACTAGCGGAGGGGACAATGAGCAGTTCTTC
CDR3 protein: CASSLGSTSGGDNEQFF